This T cell receptor beta chain was sequenced for a study of CD8 T cell repertoires and HIV-1 epitope variants. In the case of this clone: Antigen: not known.

The V and J ends lost 2 bases and 8 bases, in that order; junction bases with no gene match: 6. The CDR3 sequence is 14 residues long. Germline CDR1 MNHNS, CDR2 SASEGT. The assay was immunoSEQ multiplex PCR, and TCRdb's table has in-frame clones only and misses some. The table records 4,700 or so clones, about 66% of them present only once. This sequence was found in a male donor with HIV. The specimen sequenced was cultured CD8+ T cells derived from PBMCs. The chain employs TRBV6-1 and TRBJ2-1, with TRBD1 matching 7 bases. Here the CDR3 DNA reads TGTGCCAGCAGTGAAACAGGGGTTCTCGATGAGCAGTTCTTC. It encodes CASSETGVLDEQFF.